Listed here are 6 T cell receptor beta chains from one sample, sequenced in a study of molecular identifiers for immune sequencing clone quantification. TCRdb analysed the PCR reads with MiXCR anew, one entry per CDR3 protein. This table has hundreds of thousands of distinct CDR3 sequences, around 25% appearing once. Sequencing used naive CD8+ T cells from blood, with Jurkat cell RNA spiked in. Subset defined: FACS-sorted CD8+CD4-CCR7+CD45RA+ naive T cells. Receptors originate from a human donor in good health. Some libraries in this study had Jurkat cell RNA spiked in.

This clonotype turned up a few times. Here the CDR3 reads CSADQGDTEAFF. The DNA of the CDR3 is TGCAGTGCTGACCAGGGGGACACTGAAGCTTTCTTT. The V gene is TRBV20-1, the J gene TRBJ1-1, with TRBD1 matching 7 bases. CDR1 is DFQATT and CDR2 is SNEGSKA in the germline V gene (reference sequence). CDR3 length: 12 residues. Trimming removed 5 bases from V and 3 bases from J; junction bases left unmatched: 3.

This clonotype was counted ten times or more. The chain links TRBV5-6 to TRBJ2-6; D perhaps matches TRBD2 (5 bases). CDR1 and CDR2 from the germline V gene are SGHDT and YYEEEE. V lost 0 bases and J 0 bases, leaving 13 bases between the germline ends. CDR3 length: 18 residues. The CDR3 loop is CASSLAWESYSGANVLTF. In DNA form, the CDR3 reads TGTGCCAGCAGCTTGGCCTGGGAGTCCTACTCTGGGGCCAACGTCCTGACTTTC.

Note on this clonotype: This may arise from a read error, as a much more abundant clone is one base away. The DNA of the CDR3 is TGTGCCAATAGTATTGGCGCGGTCAGGCAAGAGACCCAGTACTTC. It yields the protein CANSIGAVRQETQYF. V is TRBV19 and J is TRBJ2-5; no firm D call. This CDR3 has 15 residues. CDR1 is LNHDA and CDR2 is SQIVND in the germline V gene (reference sequence).

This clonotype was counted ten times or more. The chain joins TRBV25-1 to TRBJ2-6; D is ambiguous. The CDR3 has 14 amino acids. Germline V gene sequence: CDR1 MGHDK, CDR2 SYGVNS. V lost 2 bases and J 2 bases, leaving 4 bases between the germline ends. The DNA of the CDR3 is TGTGCCAGCAGTGAAGGCACTGGGGCCAACGTCCTGACTTTC. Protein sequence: CASSEGTGANVLTF.

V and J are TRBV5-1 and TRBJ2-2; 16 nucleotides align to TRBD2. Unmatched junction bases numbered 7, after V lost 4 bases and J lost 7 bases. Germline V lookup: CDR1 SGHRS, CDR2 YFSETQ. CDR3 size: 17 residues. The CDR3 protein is CASSLGLAGGPVGELFF. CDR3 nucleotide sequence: TGCGCCAGCAGCCTGGGACTAGCGGGAGGGCCGGTCGGGGAGCTGTTTTTT.

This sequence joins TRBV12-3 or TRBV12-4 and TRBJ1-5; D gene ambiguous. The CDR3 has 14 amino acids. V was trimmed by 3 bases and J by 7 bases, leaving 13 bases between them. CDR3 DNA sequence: TGTGCCAGCAGTTTTGTTGGAGGGCTCCAGCCCCAGCATTTT. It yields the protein CASSFVGGLQPQHF.